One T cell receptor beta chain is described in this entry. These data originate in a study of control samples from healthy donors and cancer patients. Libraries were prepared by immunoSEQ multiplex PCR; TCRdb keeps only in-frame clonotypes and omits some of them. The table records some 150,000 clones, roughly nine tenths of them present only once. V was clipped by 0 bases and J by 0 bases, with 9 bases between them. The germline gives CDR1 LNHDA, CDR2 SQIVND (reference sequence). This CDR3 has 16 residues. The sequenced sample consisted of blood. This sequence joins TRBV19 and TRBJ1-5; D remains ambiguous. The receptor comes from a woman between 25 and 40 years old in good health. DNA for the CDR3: TGTGCCAGTAGTATAGATACCCTATATAGCAATCAGCCCCAGCATTTT. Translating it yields CASSIDTLYSNQPQHF.